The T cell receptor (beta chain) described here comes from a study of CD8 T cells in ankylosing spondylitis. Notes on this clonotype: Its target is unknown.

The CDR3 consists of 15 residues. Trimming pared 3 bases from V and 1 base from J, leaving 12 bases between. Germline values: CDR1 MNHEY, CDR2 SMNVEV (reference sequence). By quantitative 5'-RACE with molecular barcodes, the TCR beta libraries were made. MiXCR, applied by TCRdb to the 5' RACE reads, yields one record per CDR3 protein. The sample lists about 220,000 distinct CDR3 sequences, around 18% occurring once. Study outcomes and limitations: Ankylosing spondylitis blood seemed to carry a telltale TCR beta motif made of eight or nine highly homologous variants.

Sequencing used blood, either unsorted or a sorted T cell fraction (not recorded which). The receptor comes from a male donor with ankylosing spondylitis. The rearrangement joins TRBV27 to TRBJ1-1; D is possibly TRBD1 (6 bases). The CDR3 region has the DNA TGTGCCAGCAGTTTTTTTGGGGGCGGGAACACTGAAGCTTTCTTT. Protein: CASSFFGGGNTEAFF.